The next 26 T cell receptor beta chains were all read from a single sample in a study of blood T cell repertoires in COVID-19. This table comes from immunoSEQ multiplex PCR, and its TCRdb copy is limited to in-frame clones, with some not included. The sample carries over 200,000 clones, 75% to 95% recorded once. The sequenced sample consisted of peripheral blood. Source of these receptors: a person under 35 with COVID-19, enrolled during active disease.

The chain links TRBV7-9 to TRBJ2-7, with TRBD1 identical over 9 bases. The CDR3 loop spans 15 amino acids. With 3 bases clipped from V and 0 bases from J, the junction kept 3 bases outside the gene matches. CDR1 and CDR2 from the germline V gene are SEHNR and FQNEAQ (reference sequence). For the CDR3, the DNA is TGTGCCAGCAGCTTGACGACAGGGGGCTCCTACGAGCAGTACTTC. Translating gives CASSLTTGGSYEQYF.

The chain joins TRBV7-2 to TRBJ1-1, with D perhaps TRBD1 (6 bases). CDR3 size: 14 residues. The germline V and J ends were trimmed by 8 bases and 7 bases, with 20 bases remaining between them. The V gene's germline CDR1 is SGHTA and CDR2 FQGNSA. The CDR3 loop is CASSRGGAGVEAFF. CDR3 sequence (DNA): TGTGCCAGCTCCCGGGGTGGGGCAGGGGTTGAAGCTTTCTTT.

The CDR3 spells CASSTYGQSYEQYF. CDR3 in DNA: TGTGCCAGCAGCACCTATGGACAGTCCTACGAGCAGTACTTC. The chain joins TRBV11-2 to TRBJ2-7; weak D call: TRBD1 (6 bases). V was shortened by 5 bases and J by 1 base, with 12 bases between the two germline ends. The CDR3 length is 14 residues. The germline V gene has CDR1 SGHAT and CDR2 FQNNGV.

This rearrangement joins TRBV27 to TRBJ2-3; D gene unclear. V was shortened by 4 bases and J by 2 bases, with 13 bases between the two germline ends. The CDR3 runs to 15 residues. Germline-derived CDR1 and CDR2 are MNHEY and SMNVEV (reference sequence). CDR3 protein: CASSSPTWYTDTQYF. CDR3 sequence (DNA): TGTGCCAGCAGTTCCCCGACTTGGTACACAGATACGCAGTATTTT.

The CDR3 coding sequence is TGTGCCAGCAGGTCGGGTGAGACCCAGTACTTC. This sequence encodes CASRSGETQYF. The chain has TRBV2 and TRBJ2-5; unclear D gene. Trimming cost V 6 bases and J 5 bases, with 7 bases left between them. The CDR3 is 11 residues long. CDR1 is SNHLY, CDR2 FYNNEI, per germline.

The chain is built from TRBV6-5 and TRBJ1-2, with TRBD1 as a possible D gene (5 bases). The CDR3 spans 14 residues. CDR1 and CDR2 (germline): MNHEY, SVGAGI. V gave up 5 bases and J gave up 2 bases, with 12 bases separating them. The CDR3 DNA follows: TGTGCCAGCAGTACCAGGGTATCCAACTATGGCTACACCTTC. As protein: CASSTRVSNYGYTF.

J is TRBJ2-1 and V is TRBV28, with 12 positions matching TRBD2. The length of the CDR3 is 17 residues. J lost 3 bases, V lost 2 bases, and 5 bases had no gene match. CDR1 is MDHEN, CDR2 SYDVKM, per germline. Here the CDR3 DNA reads TGTGCCAGCAGTTTAGGATTACTAGCGGGGGGCTACAATGAGCAGTTCTTC. As protein: CASSLGLLAGGYNEQFF.

The V and J genes are TRBV10-3 and TRBJ2-3, with D tentatively TRBD2 (5 bases). CDR1 and CDR2 (germline): ENHRY, SYGVKD. The CDR3 spans 15 residues. V was cut by 8 bases and J by 3 bases, with 18 bases left in between. CDR3 DNA sequence: TGTGCCATCCGCGGTGGAACGGGGAAGACAGATACGCAGTATTTT. As protein: CAIRGGTGKTDTQYF.

The V and J genes are TRBV7-6 and TRBJ1-4, with D possibly TRBD1 on 6 matching bases. The CDR3 covers 16 residues. Germline CDR1 SGHVS, CDR2 FNYEAQ. The V and J ends lost 4 bases and 7 bases respectively, with 19 bases between them. CDR3 bases: TGTGCCAGCAGCTCTCCCCTGGACAGAGGTGGTGAAAAACTGTTTTTT. Translated: CASSSPLDRGGEKLFF.

This clone came up once. V is TRBV5-1 and J is TRBJ2-1; 14 bases align to TRBD2. Looked up from germline, CDR1 is SGHRS and CDR2 is YFSETQ. This CDR3 is 18 amino acids long. The junction had 5 bases not matched to a gene; V was cut back by 1 base and J by 2 bases. CDR3 coding DNA: TGCGCCAGCAGCTTGATCGGACTAGCGGGAGGAGCCTACAATGAGCAGTTCTTC. Amino acid sequence: CASSLIGLAGGAYNEQFF.

The rearrangement uses TRBV4-1 and TRBJ2-3, with no clear D. Germline CDR1 and CDR2: MGHRA and YSYEKL. The CDR3 is made up of 13 amino acids. Trimming cost V 3 bases and J 5 bases, with 9 bases left between them. This CDR3 reads CASSHTRQDTQYF. For the CDR3, the DNA is TGCGCCAGCAGCCATACTCGTCAAGATACGCAGTATTTT.

The chain recombines TRBV18 with TRBJ2-3; D perhaps matches TRBD1 (6 bases). The CDR3 covers 16 residues. The V gene's germline CDR1 is KGHSH and CDR2 LQKENI. V gave up 3 bases and J gave up 0 bases, with 13 bases separating them. CDR3 protein: CASSPFGQSSTDTQYF. The CDR3 nucleotides read TGTGCCAGCTCACCTTTCGGACAGTCTAGCACAGATACGCAGTATTTT.

This clone showed up just once. This sequence joins TRBV5-1 and TRBJ2-2; tentative D call: TRBD2 (6 bases). V was trimmed by 0 bases and J by 6 bases, leaving 9 bases between them. This CDR3 comprises 14 residues. Germline V gene data show CDR1 as SGHRS and CDR2 as YFSETQ. The CDR3 is CASSLGAGSGELFF. The CDR3 coding sequence is TGCGCCAGCAGCTTGGGGGCGGGATCCGGGGAGCTGTTTTTT.

Note on this clone: Other DNA sequences in the sample encode the same CDR3. CDR3 coding DNA: TGCGCCAGCAGCCAAGATCCCGGCACTGAAGCTTTCTTT. Protein product: CASSQDPGTEAFF. The V gene is TRBV4-1, the J gene TRBJ1-1; D is unresolved. This CDR3 is 13 amino acids long. Trimming took 0 bases from V and 4 from J, leaving 6 bases between them. Germline V gene lookup returns CDR1 MGHRA and CDR2 YSYEKL.

This clone was detected once. The chain is built from TRBV14 and TRBJ1-2, with D unresolved. Germline V gene data show CDR1 as SGHDN and CDR2 as FVKESK. The CDR3 has 14 residues. V dropped 1 base and J dropped 2 bases, with 8 bases sitting between them. This chain's CDR3 is CASSQVWANYGYTF. The CDR3 DNA is TGTGCCAGCAGCCAAGTATGGGCAAACTATGGCTACACCTTC.

The CDR3 DNA follows: TGTGCCAGTAGTAGTTCAGATGGCTCCTACAATGAGCAGTTCTTC. The encoded protein is CASSSSDGSYNEQFF. The rearrangement uses TRBV19 and TRBJ2-1; D is unresolved. Trimming left V 4 bases short and J 0 bases short, with 10 bases between. The CDR3 length is 15 residues. Germline assignment: CDR1 LNHDA and CDR2 SQIVND (reference sequence).

V and J are TRBV7-8 and TRBJ2-4, with no clear D. This CDR3 is 14 amino acids long. The V and J ends lost 7 bases and 1 base respectively, with 11 bases between them. Germline CDR1 is SGHVS and CDR2 is FQNEAQ. CDR3 protein: CASTPIAAKNIQYF. For the CDR3, the DNA is TGTGCCAGCACCCCTATCGCCGCCAAAAACATTCAGTACTTC.

This chain links TRBV28 with TRBJ2-1, with D possibly matching TRBD2 (5 bases). The CDR3 contains 14 residues. Trimming cost V 2 bases and J 7 bases, with 12 bases left between them. Germline CDR1 reads MDHEN; CDR2 reads SYDVKM. The CDR3: CASSLRQLGNEQFF. The CDR3 DNA reads TGTGCCAGCAGTTTACGCCAACTAGGGAATGAGCAGTTCTTC.

The gene calls are TRBV2 and TRBJ2-3; 13 nucleotides match TRBD2. This CDR3 has 19 amino acids. Germline CDR1 and CDR2: SNHLY and FYNNEI. The V and J ends lost 5 bases and 0 bases, in that order; junction bases with no gene match: 11. The CDR3 region has the DNA TGTGCCAGCAGTTCACCACGGACTAGCGGGAGTTTAAGCACAGATACGCAGTATTTT. Protein product: CASSSPRTSGSLSTDTQYF.

J is TRBJ2-1 and V is TRBV6-2 or TRBV6-3; the match to TRBD2 covers 10 bases. Germline CDR1 reads MNHEY; CDR2 reads SVGEGT. CDR3 length equals 15 residues. The V and J ends lost 4 bases and 10 bases, in that order; junction bases with no gene match: 10. The CDR3 DNA sequence: TGTGCCAGCAGTTCCGGGAGCGGGAGGGGTTGGGAGCAGTTCTTC. As protein: CASSSGSGRGWEQFF.

In its sample, this clone was seen once. The identical CDR3 is also encoded by other nucleotide sequences in the sample. The rearrangement joins TRBV27 to TRBJ1-5; D call uncertain. The V end was cut by 0 bases, the J end by 2 bases, with 5 bases between. Germline V lookup: CDR1 MNHEY, CDR2 SMNVEV (reference sequence). The CDR3 is 14 amino acids. In nucleotides, the CDR3 is TGTGCCAGCAGTTTATCGGGCGGCAATCAGCCCCAGCATTTT. Amino acids: CASSLSGGNQPQHF.

CDR3 nucleotide sequence: TGTGCCAGCAGTGTAGCGGGGCAGTACAATGAGCAGTTCTTC. Protein sequence: CASSVAGQYNEQFF. This sequence joins TRBV25-1 and TRBJ2-1; TRBD2 agrees at 8 bases. The CDR3 spans 14 residues. Looked up from germline, CDR1 is MGHDK and CDR2 is SYGVNS. The V gene end was trimmed by 4 bases and the J gene end by 4 bases; junction bases not matched to a gene: 3.

The chain recombines TRBV27 with TRBJ2-5; D is perhaps TRBD1 (6 bases). V was pared by 2 bases and J by 5 bases, with 6 bases between. The CDR3 covers 12 residues. Looked up from germline, CDR1 is MNHEY and CDR2 is SMNVEV (reference sequence). The CDR3 DNA reads TGTGCCAGCAGTTTACAGGGGGAGACCCAGTACTTC. This codes for CASSLQGETQYF.

The V call is TRBV5-1, the J call TRBJ2-3, with 7 bases matching TRBD2. V dropped 6 bases and J dropped 5; count of bases not matched to a gene: 9. This CDR3 contains 14 residues. Germline V gene sequence: CDR1 SGHRS, CDR2 YFSETQ. CDR3: CASTEGGSGDTQYF. The CDR3 coding sequence is TGCGCCAGCACCGAGGGAGGGTCGGGAGATACGCAGTATTTT.

This clone was seen once. V is TRBV4-1 and J is TRBJ2-1; perhaps TRBD2 as D (6 bases). This CDR3 region has 13 residues. V lost 3 bases to trimming and J lost 4 bases, with 7 bases between them. Germline values: CDR1 MGHRA, CDR2 YSYEKL. For the CDR3, the DNA is TGCGCCAGCAGCCAGACTAGTTACAATGAGCAGTTCTTC. Translating gives CASSQTSYNEQFF.

The chain joins TRBV15 to TRBJ2-7; 7 nucleotides align to TRBD1. The CDR3 is 13 amino acids. V gave up 5 bases and J gave up 4 bases; unmatched junction bases: 5. Germline CDR1 LNHNV, CDR2 YYDKDF (reference sequence). CDR3 amino acids: CATSETGTYEQYF. CDR3 coding DNA: TGTGCCACCAGCGAGACAGGGACATACGAGCAGTACTTC.